This T cell receptor (beta chain) is drawn from a study of cytomegalovirus exposure and HLA in healthy donors. Study-wide context: For the roughly 400 genotyped donors, roughly 80% fell within the Caucasian-associated ancestry cluster.

About this clone itself: Its cognate antigen is unknown.

General study results and limits: A missense variant in DCLRE1C was later tied to TCR beta V- and J-gene trimming.

This CDR3 comprises 15 residues. Trimming cost V 3 bases and J 6 bases; bases outside gene matches: 3. Germline CDR1 and CDR2: LNHDA and SQIVND (reference sequence). The PCR had 60 Vbeta and 13 Jbeta primers. Profiled with immunoSEQ multiplex PCR; TCRdb holds only in-frame clones, not every one. In the table there are fewer than 200,000 clones, 70% to 90% of which are singletons. This TCR came from a young man in good health and CMV-seropositive. Input material: PBMCs. The chain is built from TRBV19 and TRBJ1-6, with 9 bases identical to TRBD1. The CDR3 DNA reads TGTGCCAGTAGTATCGGGACAGGGACTAATTCACCCCTCCACTTT. Protein: CASSIGTGTNSPLHF.